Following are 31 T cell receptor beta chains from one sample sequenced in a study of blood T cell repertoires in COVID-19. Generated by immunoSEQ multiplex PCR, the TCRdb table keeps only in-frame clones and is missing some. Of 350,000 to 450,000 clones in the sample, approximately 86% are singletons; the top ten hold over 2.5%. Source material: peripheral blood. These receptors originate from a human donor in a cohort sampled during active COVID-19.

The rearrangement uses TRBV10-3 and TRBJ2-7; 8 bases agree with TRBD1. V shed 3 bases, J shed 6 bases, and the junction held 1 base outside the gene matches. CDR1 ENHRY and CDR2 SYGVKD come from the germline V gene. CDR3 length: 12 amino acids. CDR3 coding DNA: TGTGCCATCAGTGACAGGGGGCGCGAGCAGTACTTC. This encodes CAISDRGREQYF.

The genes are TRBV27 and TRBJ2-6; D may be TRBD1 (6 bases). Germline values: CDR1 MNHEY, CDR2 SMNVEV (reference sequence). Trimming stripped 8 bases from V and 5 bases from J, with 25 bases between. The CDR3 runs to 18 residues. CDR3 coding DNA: TGTGCCAGCTTACCCCTCGGCAAGACAGGAGACCGGGCCAACGTCCTGACTTTC. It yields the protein CASLPLGKTGDRANVLTF.

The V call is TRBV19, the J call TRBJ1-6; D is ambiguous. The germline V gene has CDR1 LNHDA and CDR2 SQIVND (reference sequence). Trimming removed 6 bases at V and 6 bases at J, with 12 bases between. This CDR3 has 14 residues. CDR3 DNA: TGTGCCAGTAGCACACAGCGGTCTAATTCACCCCTCCACTTT. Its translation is CASSTQRSNSPLHF. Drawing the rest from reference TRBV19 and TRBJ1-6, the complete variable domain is DGGITQSPKYLFRKEGQNVTLSCEQNLNHDAMYWYRQDPGQGLRLIYYSQIVNDFQKGDIAEGYSVSREKKESFPLTVTSAQKNPTAFYLCASSTQRSNSPLHFGNGTRLTVT.

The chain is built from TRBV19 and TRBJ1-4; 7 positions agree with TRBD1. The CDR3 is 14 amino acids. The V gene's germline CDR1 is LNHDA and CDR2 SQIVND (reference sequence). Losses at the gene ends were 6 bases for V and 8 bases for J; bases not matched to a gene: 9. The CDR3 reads CASRGQIFGEKLFF. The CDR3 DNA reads TGTGCCAGTAGGGGACAGATCTTCGGAGAAAAACTGTTTTTT. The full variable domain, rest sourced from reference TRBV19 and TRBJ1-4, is DGGITQSPKYLFRKEGQNVTLSCEQNLNHDAMYWYRQDPGQGLRLIYYSQIVNDFQKGDIAEGYSVSREKKESFPLTVTSAQKNPTAFYLCASRGQIFGEKLFFGSGTQLSVL.

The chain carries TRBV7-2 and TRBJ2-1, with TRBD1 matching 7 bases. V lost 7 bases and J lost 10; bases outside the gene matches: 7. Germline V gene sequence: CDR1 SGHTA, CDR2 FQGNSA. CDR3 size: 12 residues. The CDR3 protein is CASTSGGTEQFF. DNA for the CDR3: TGTGCCAGCACCTCAGGGGGTACAGAGCAGTTCTTC.

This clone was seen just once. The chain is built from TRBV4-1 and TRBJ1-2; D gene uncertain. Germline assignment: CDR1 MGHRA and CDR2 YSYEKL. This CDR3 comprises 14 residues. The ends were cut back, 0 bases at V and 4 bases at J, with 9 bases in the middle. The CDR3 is CASSQDPAAYGYTF. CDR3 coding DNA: TGCGCCAGCAGCCAAGATCCGGCGGCCTATGGCTACACCTTC.

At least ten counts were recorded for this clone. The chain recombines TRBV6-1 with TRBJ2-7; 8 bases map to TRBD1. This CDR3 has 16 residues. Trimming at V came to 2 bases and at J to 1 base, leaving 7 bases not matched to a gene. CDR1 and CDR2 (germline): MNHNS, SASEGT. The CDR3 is CASSEIVGTGSYEQYF. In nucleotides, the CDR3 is TGTGCCAGCAGTGAAATAGTTGGGACAGGATCCTACGAGCAGTACTTC.

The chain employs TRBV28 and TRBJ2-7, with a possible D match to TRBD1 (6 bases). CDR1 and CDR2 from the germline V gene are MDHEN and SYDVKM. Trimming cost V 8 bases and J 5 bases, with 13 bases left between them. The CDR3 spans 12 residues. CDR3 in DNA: TGTGCCAGCGGCTACAGGGCGGACGAGCAGTACTTC. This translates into CASGYRADEQYF.

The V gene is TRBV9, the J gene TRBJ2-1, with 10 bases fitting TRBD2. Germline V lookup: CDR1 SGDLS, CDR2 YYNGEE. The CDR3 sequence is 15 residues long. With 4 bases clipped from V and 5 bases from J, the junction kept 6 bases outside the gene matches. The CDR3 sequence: CASSTTSGENNEQFF. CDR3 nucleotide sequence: TGTGCCAGCAGCACCACTAGCGGGGAAAACAATGAGCAGTTCTTC.

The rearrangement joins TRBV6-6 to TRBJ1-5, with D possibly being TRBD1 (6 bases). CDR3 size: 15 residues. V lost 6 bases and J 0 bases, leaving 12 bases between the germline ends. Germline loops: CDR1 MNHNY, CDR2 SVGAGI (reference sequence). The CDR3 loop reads CASSPDRNSNQPQHF. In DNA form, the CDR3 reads TGTGCCAGCAGCCCTGACAGGAATAGCAATCAGCCCCAGCATTTT.

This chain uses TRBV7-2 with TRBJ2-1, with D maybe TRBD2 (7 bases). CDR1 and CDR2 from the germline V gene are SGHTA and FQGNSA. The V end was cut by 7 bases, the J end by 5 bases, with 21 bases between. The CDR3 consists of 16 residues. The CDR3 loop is CASKPRSGGPNNEQFF. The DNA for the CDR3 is TGTGCCAGCAAGCCCAGATCGGGGGGCCCCAACAATGAGCAGTTCTTC. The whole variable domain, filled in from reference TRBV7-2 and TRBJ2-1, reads GAGVSQSPSNKVTEKGKDVELRCDPISGHTALYWYRQSLGQGLEFLIYFQGNSAPDKSGLPSDRFSAERTGGSVSTLTIQRTQQEDSAVYLCASKPRSGGPNNEQFFGPGTRLTVL.

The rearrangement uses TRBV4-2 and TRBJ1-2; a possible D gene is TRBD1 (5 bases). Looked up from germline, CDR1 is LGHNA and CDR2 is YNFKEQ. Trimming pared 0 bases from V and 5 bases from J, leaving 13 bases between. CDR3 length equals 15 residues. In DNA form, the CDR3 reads TGTGCCAGCAGCCAAGACCCAGGGTTAGGGTATGGCTACACCTTC. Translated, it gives CASSQDPGLGYGYTF.

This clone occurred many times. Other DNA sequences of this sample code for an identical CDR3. The CDR3 reads CASSEGTSTGELFF. The CDR3 nucleotides are TGTGCCAGCAGTGAGGGGACTAGCACCGGGGAGCTGTTTTTT. The chain uses TRBV6-1 and TRBJ2-2; TRBD2 matches 8 bases. Germline V gene data show CDR1 as MNHNS and CDR2 as SASEGT. The CDR3 is made up of 14 amino acids. V trimming: 3 bases; J trimming: 4 bases; junction bases outside the gene matches: 1.

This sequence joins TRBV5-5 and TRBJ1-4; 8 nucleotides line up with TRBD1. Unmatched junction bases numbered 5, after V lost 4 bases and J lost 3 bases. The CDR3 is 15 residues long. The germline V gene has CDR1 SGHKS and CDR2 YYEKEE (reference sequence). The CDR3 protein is CASSRPGQANEKLFF. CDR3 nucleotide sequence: TGTGCCAGCAGCCGTCCGGGACAGGCTAATGAAAAACTGTTTTTT.

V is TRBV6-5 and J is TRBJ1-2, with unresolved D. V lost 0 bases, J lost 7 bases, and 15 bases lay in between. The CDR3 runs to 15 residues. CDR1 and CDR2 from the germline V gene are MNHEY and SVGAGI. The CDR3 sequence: CASSYSSQVPSGYTF. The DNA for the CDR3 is TGTGCCAGCAGTTACTCGTCGCAGGTCCCGAGTGGCTACACCTTC.

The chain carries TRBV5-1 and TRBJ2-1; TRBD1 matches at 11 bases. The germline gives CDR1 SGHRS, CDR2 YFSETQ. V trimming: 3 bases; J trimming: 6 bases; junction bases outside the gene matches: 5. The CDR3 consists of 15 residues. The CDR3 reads CASSSGQGAFNEQFF. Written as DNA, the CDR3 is TGCGCCAGCAGCTCAGGACAGGGGGCCTTCAATGAGCAGTTCTTC.

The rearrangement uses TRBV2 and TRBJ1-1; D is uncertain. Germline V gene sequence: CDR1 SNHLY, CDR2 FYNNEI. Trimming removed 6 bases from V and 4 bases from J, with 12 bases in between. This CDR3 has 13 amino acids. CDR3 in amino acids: CASSRIGGTEAFF. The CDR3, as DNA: TGTGCCAGCAGCAGAATAGGAGGCACTGAAGCTTTCTTT.

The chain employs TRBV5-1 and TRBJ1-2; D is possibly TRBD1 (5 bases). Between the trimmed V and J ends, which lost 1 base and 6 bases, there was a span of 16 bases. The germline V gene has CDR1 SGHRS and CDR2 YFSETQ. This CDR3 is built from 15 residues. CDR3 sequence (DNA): TGCGCCAGCAGCTTGAACCCTGGGGGGAGAGATGGCTACACCTTC. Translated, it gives CASSLNPGGRDGYTF.

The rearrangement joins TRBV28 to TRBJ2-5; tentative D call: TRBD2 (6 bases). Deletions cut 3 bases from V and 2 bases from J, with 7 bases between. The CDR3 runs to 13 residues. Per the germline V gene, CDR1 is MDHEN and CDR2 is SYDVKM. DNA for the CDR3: TGTGCCAGCAGTTTTAGCGGACAAGAGACCCAGTACTTC. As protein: CASSFSGQETQYF.

In nucleotides, the CDR3 is TGTGCCAGCAGTTTTACAGGGTTGGACTATGGCTACACCTTC. Translation gives CASSFTGLDYGYTF. The chain joins TRBV28 to TRBJ1-2, with a tentative D call TRBD1 (6 bases). V was clipped by 3 bases and J by 3 bases, with 11 bases between them. Germline V gene lookup returns CDR1 MDHEN and CDR2 SYDVKM. The CDR3 has 14 residues.

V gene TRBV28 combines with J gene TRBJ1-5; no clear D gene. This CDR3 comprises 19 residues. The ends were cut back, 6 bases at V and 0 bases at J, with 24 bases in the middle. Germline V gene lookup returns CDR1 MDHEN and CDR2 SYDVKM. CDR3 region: CASSPTDFGYRYSNQPQHF. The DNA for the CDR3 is TGTGCCAGCAGCCCGACGGACTTTGGTTACCGGTATAGCAATCAGCCCCAGCATTTT.

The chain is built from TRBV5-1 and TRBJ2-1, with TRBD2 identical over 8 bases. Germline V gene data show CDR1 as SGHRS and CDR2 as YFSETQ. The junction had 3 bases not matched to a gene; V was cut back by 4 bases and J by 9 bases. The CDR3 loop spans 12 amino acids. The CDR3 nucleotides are TGCGCCAGCAGCGATCTAGCGGGTGAGCAGTTCTTC. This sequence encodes CASSDLAGEQFF.

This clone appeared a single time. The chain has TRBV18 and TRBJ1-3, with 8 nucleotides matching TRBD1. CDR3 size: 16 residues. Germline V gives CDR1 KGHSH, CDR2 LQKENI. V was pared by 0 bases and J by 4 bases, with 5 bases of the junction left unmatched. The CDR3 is CASSPPVRTGGNTIYF. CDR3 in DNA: TGTGCCAGCTCACCACCCGTCCGGACAGGGGGAAACACCATATATTTT.

CDR3 DNA sequence: TGTGCCATCTGGACAGGCCGGGTTATTGATGAGCAGTTCTTC. Encoded protein: CAIWTGRVIDEQFF. V usage is TRBV19 and J usage is TRBJ2-1; 7 nucleotides line up with TRBD1. Unmatched junction bases numbered 14, after V lost 10 bases and J lost 8 bases. In germline, CDR1 is LNHDA, CDR2 SQIVND (reference sequence). The CDR3 contains 14 residues.

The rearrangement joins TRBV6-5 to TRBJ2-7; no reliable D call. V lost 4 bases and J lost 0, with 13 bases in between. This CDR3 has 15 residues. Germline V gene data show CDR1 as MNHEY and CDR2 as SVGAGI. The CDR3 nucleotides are TGTGCCAGCAGTTCTGGCGGAAGTAACTCCTACGAGCAGTACTTC. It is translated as CASSSGGSNSYEQYF.

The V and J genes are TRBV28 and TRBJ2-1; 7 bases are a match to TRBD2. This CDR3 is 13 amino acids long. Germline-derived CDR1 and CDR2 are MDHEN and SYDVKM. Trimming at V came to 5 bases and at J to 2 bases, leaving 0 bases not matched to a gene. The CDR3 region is CASSSGTYNEQFF. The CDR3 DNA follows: TGTGCCAGCAGTAGCGGGACCTACAATGAGCAGTTCTTC.

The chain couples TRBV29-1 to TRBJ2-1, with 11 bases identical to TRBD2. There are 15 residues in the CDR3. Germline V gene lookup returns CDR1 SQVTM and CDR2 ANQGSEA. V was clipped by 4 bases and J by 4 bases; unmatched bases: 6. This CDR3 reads CSVVRGTSGYNEQFF. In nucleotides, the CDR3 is TGCAGCGTTGTGCGTGGGACTAGCGGATACAATGAGCAGTTCTTC.

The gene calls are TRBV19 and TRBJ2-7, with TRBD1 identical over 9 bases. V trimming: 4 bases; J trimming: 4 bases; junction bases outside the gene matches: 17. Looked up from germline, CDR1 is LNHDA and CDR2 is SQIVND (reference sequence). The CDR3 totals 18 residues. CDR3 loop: CASSNLPLPRDRVYEQYF. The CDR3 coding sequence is TGTGCCAGTAGTAACTTACCTCTCCCCCGGGACAGGGTTTACGAGCAGTACTTC. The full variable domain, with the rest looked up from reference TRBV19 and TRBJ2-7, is DGGITQSPKYLFRKEGQNVTLSCEQNLNHDAMYWYRQDPGQGLRLIYYSQIVNDFQKGDIAEGYSVSREKKESFPLTVTSAQKNPTAFYLCASSNLPLPRDRVYEQYFGPGTRLTVT.

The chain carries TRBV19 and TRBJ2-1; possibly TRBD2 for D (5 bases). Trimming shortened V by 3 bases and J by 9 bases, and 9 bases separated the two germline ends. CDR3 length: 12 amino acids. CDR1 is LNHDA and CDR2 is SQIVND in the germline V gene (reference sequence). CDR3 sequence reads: CASSIAGSEQFF. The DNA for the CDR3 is TGTGCCAGTAGTATCGCGGGTTCTGAGCAGTTCTTC.

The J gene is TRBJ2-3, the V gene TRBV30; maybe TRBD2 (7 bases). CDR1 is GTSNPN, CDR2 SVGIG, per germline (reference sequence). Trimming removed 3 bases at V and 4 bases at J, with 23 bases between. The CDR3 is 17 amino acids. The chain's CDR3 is CAWSLLGGLLLADTQYF. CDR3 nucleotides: TGTGCCTGGAGCCTCCTGGGGGGGCTTCTATTAGCAGATACGCAGTATTTT. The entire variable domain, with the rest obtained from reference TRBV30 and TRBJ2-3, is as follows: SQTIHQWPATLVQPVGSPLSLECTVEGTSNPNLYWYRQAAGRGLQLLFYSVGIGQISSEVPQNLSASRPQDRQFILSSKKLLLSDSGFYLCAWSLLGGLLLADTQYFGPGTRLTVL.

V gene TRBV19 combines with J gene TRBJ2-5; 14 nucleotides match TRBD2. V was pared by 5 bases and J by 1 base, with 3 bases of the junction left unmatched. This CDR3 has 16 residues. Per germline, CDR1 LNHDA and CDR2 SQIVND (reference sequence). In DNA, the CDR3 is TGTGCCAGTAGTCCCGGGACTAGCGGGGGCCAAGAGACCCAGTACTTC. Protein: CASSPGTSGGQETQYF.